This record looks at one T cell receptor beta chain sequence and its context. Anyone with autoimmune disease history or systemic immunosuppression was excluded. Per the germline V gene, CDR1 is SGDLS and CDR2 is YYNGEE. The trim removed 0 bases at V and 5 bases at J, leaving 7 bases unmatched. CDR3 length: 16 residues. This sample is drawn from a study of OX40 agonist ivuxolimab in advanced cancers. Using immunoSEQ multiplex PCR, the repertoire was profiled, and TCRdb retains in-frame clones only, with some absent. The sample holds tens of thousands of clones; approximately 80% are singletons and the top ten take roughly 4.6%.

Sequencing was performed on CD4+ or CD8+ T cells sorted from blood, taken in a trial of the OX40 agonist ivuxolimab. The J gene is TRBJ2-7, the V gene TRBV9, with TRBD2 identical over 11 bases. The origin of this receptor is an adult with an advanced solid tumor such as melanoma, head and neck, liver or kidney cancer. The CDR3 protein is CASSVARASGRNEQYF. CDR3 sequence (DNA): TGTGCCAGCAGCGTAGCTAGGGCTAGCGGGAGGAACGAGCAGTACTTC.